This T cell receptor (beta chain) was found in a study of T cells after yellow fever vaccination. General observations from the study: Reappearance after the booster was observed for most primary-vaccination clones (roughly 97% CD4, more than 70% CD8). Within FACS-sorted repertoires, abundant clonotypes contaminating from the bulk population could be present. The secondary response showed a weaker magnitude and a faster peak, day 5 versus 15.

In regard to this clonotype: The antigen remains undetermined.

TCR cDNA, made by 5'RACE template switching, carried an added universal primer site and UMIs. Using its own MiXCR run on the 5' RACE reads, TCRdb lists one record per CDR3 protein. The data contain approximately 550,000 distinct CDR3 sequences, roughly 12% of them singletons. V lost 0 bases, J lost 2 bases, and 6 bases stayed unmatched. There are 15 residues in the CDR3. Germline V gene data show CDR1 as DFQATT and CDR2 as SNEGSKA (reference sequence). The rearrangement joins TRBV20-1 to TRBJ2-7; 8 bases align to TRBD2. The clonotype comes from a man younger than 40 who received the YFV17D yellow fever vaccine. The source was PBMCs, collected on the day of the yellow fever booster vaccination. Here the CDR3 DNA reads TGCAGTGCTAGAGAAGGTGGCGGGGGGACCTACGAGCAGTACTTC. It codes for CSAREGGGGTYEQYF.